Listed here is a single TCR beta chain. The data are from a study of CD8 T cells in ankylosing spondylitis. Using its own MiXCR run on the 5' RACE reads, TCRdb lists one record per CDR3 protein. The sample includes over 60,000 distinct CDR3 sequences, roughly 5.2% of them seen just once. Germline-derived CDR1 and CDR2 are SEHNR and FQNEAQ (reference sequence). V lost 3 bases, J lost 9 bases, and 5 bases stayed unmatched. This CDR3 contains 13 residues. The sequenced sample consisted of blood, either unsorted or a sorted T cell fraction (not recorded which). The chain has TRBV7-9 and TRBJ1-2, with 9 bases lining up with TRBD1. This TCR was recovered from a male donor with ankylosing spondylitis or in good health (not recorded which). For the CDR3, the DNA is TGTGCCAGCAGCTTTGGGACAGGGTTAAGCTACACCTTC. Protein: CASSFGTGLSYTF. The full variable domain, with the rest looked up from reference TRBV7-9 and TRBJ1-2, is DTGVSQNPRHKITKRGQNVTFRCDPISEHNRLYWYRQTLGQGPEFLTYFQNEAQLEKSRLLSDRFSAERPKGSFSTLEIQRTEQGDSAMYLCASSFGTGLSYTFGSGTRLTVV.